Below, one T cell receptor beta chain is given with its context. This entry belongs to a study of cytomegalovirus exposure and HLA in healthy donors. The PCR contained 60 Vbeta and 13 Jbeta primers. Here immunoSEQ multiplex PCR was the method, and the copy in TCRdb shows in-frame clones only, minus some. In the table there are fewer than 200,000 clones, approximately 80% of which are singletons. The CDR3 is made up of 13 amino acids. Deletions cut 1 base from V and 6 bases from J, with 7 bases between. Germline loops: CDR1 SEHNR, CDR2 FQNEAQ (reference sequence). The TCR was taken from a woman aged 50 to 65 in good health and CMV-seropositive. The J gene is TRBJ2-1, the V gene TRBV7-9, with no clear D. Sequenced material: PBMCs. The CDR3 reads CASSLDYINEQFF. CDR3 DNA sequence: TGTGCCAGCAGCTTAGATTATATCAATGAGCAGTTCTTC.